This is a list of T cell receptor beta chains from one sample in a study of vaccination and CD4 T cells after COVID-19. TCRdb reprocessed the PCR reads with MiXCR, giving one entry per CDR3 protein. The sample yields more than 9,000 distinct CDR3 sequences, around 41% seen once. No antigen is known for these receptors. The material sequenced was cultured CD4+ T cells from blood. These receptors came from a human donor with COVID-19. The CDR3 runs from the conserved cysteine through the conserved F or W. Each record gives: J gene, CDR3 length, clone size, V gene, D gene, CDR3 protein, CDR3 DNA. A D gene is named only where the DNA matches it firmly. For some rows the clone size is stated as once, few or many, or as a class when expanded; others skip it.

j_gene: TRBJ2-6
len: 17
abundance: .
v_gene: TRBV15
d_gene: TRBD1
CDR3aa: CATSRDRQGSGANVLTF
CDR3nt: TGTGCCACCAGCAGAGATCGACAGGGTTCAGGGGCCAACGTCCTGACTTTC

j_gene: TRBJ1-2
len: 12
abundance: .
v_gene: TRBV12-3/TRBV12-4
d_gene: .
CDR3aa: CASSLKNYGYTF
CDR3nt: TGTGCCAGCAGTTTAAAGAACTATGGCTACACCTTC

j_gene: TRBJ1-6
len: 14
abundance: .
v_gene: TRBV5-1
d_gene: .
CDR3aa: CASSLVPENSPLHF
CDR3nt: TGCGCCAGCAGCTTGGTCCCGGAAAACTCACCCCTCCACTTT

j_gene: TRBJ2-1
len: 17
abundance: .
v_gene: TRBV12-1
d_gene: .
CDR3aa: CASSGRKGPSSYNEQFF
CDR3nt: TGTGCCAGCAGCGGCCGGAAGGGCCCCAGCTCCTACAATGAGCAGTTCTTC

j_gene: TRBJ2-3
len: 11
abundance: few
v_gene: TRBV19
d_gene: .
CDR3aa: CASSLSDTQYF
CDR3nt: TGTGCCAGTAGCCTTTCAGATACGCAGTATTTT

j_gene: TRBJ2-7
len: 14
abundance: .
v_gene: TRBV7-9
d_gene: .
CDR3aa: CASSFGAGSYEQYF
CDR3nt: .

j_gene: TRBJ2-7
len: 13
abundance: once
v_gene: TRBV7-2
d_gene: .
CDR3aa: CASSLRSGYEQYF
CDR3nt: TGTGCCAGCAGCTTAAGAAGCGGCTACGAGCAGTACTTC

j_gene: TRBJ2-2
len: 14
abundance: .
v_gene: TRBV7-9
d_gene: .
CDR3aa: CASSFTGTTGELFF
CDR3nt: TGTGCCAGCAGCTTTACAGGGACCACCGGGGAGCTGTTTTTT

j_gene: TRBJ2-1
len: 15
abundance: .
v_gene: TRBV19
d_gene: .
CDR3aa: CASSMTTGAYNEQFF
CDR3nt: TGTGCCAGTAGTATGACGACTGGTGCCTACAATGAGCAGTTCTTC

j_gene: TRBJ2-1
len: 14
abundance: .
v_gene: TRBV24-1
d_gene: .
CDR3aa: CATSDFSGYNEQFF
CDR3nt: TGTGCCACCAGTGATTTCTCAGGTTACAATGAGCAGTTCTTC

j_gene: TRBJ1-3
len: 16
abundance: few
v_gene: TRBV6-1
d_gene: .
CDR3aa: CASSEALTVPGNTIYF
CDR3nt: TGTGCCAGCAGTGAAGCGTTGACAGTACCTGGAAACACCATATATTTT

j_gene: TRBJ2-7
len: 8
abundance: .
v_gene: TRBV5-3
d_gene: .
CDR3aa: CAGTEQYF
CDR3nt: TGTGCCGGGACCGAGCAGTACTTC

j_gene: TRBJ1-3
len: 16
abundance: .
v_gene: TRBV7-6
d_gene: .
CDR3aa: CASSLAAGRWGNTIYF
CDR3nt: TGTGCCAGCAGCTTAGCTGCAGGGCGGTGGGGAAACACCATATATTTT

j_gene: TRBJ2-7
len: 12
abundance: once
v_gene: TRBV29-1
d_gene: TRBD2
CDR3aa: CSVTRGEYEQYF
CDR3nt: TGCAGCGTTACGCGGGGGGAATACGAGCAGTACTTC

j_gene: TRBJ2-5
len: 14
abundance: .
v_gene: TRBV10-1
d_gene: TRBD1
CDR3aa: CASSEGTGHETQYF
CDR3nt: TGCGCCAGCAGTGAAGGGACAGGGCATGAGACCCAGTACTTC

j_gene: TRBJ1-5
len: 17
abundance: .
v_gene: TRBV27
d_gene: TRBD1
CDR3aa: CASSLRTGLGSNQPQHF
CDR3nt: TGTGCCAGCAGTCTAAGGACAGGGTTAGGGTCTAATCAGCCCCAGCATTTT

j_gene: TRBJ2-7
len: 13
abundance: .
v_gene: TRBV2
d_gene: .
CDR3aa: CASTTGTRREQYF
CDR3nt: TGTGCCAGCACCACGGGAACCCGGCGGGAGCAGTACTTC

j_gene: TRBJ2-7
len: 11
abundance: .
v_gene: TRBV2
d_gene: .
CDR3aa: CASSEGGEQYF
CDR3nt: TGTGCCAGCAGTGAAGGGGGCGAGCAGTACTTC

j_gene: TRBJ1-6
len: 15
abundance: few
v_gene: TRBV30
d_gene: .
CDR3aa: CAWSVSRGHNSPLHF
CDR3nt: TGTGCCTGGAGTGTCTCCCGGGGCCATAATTCACCCCTCCACTTT

j_gene: TRBJ2-4
len: 15
abundance: .
v_gene: TRBV6-1
d_gene: TRBD1
CDR3aa: CASSPDRGFKNIQYF
CDR3nt: TGTGCCAGCAGCCCGGACAGGGGTTTCAAAAACATTCAGTACTTC

j_gene: TRBJ2-3
len: 14
abundance: few
v_gene: TRBV7-4
d_gene: TRBD2
CDR3aa: CASRPSGGPDTQYF
CDR3nt: TGTGCCAGCAGACCTAGCGGGGGTCCAGATACGCAGTATTTT

j_gene: TRBJ1-6
len: 15
abundance: few
v_gene: TRBV7-6
d_gene: .
CDR3aa: CASRSGASSNSPLHF
CDR3nt: TGTGCCAGCAGATCCGGGGCCTCCTCTAATTCACCCCTCCACTTT

j_gene: TRBJ1-5
len: 13
abundance: few
v_gene: TRBV2
d_gene: .
CDR3aa: CASSRQDNQPQHF
CDR3nt: TGTGCCAGCAGCCGACAGGATAATCAGCCCCAGCATTTT

j_gene: TRBJ1-1
len: 17
abundance: .
v_gene: TRBV6-2/TRBV6-3
d_gene: .
CDR3aa: CASRKPSSGAFNTEAFF
CDR3nt: TGTGCCAGCAGGAAACCTTCAAGCGGGGCCTTTAACACTGAAGCTTTCTTT

j_gene: TRBJ2-3
len: 15
abundance: .
v_gene: TRBV5-4
d_gene: TRBD2
CDR3aa: CASSSNSGGADTQYF
CDR3nt: TGTGCCAGCAGCTCTAATAGCGGGGGGGCAGATACGCAGTATTTT

j_gene: TRBJ2-3
len: 16
abundance: .
v_gene: TRBV7-3
d_gene: .
CDR3aa: CASSKGTLRGTDTQYF
CDR3nt: TGTGCCAGCAGCAAAGGGACTCTTCGGGGCACAGATACGCAGTATTTT

j_gene: TRBJ1-1
len: 13
abundance: .
v_gene: TRBV6-2/TRBV6-3
d_gene: TRBD1
CDR3aa: CASSQYWDRNAFF
CDR3nt: TGTGCCAGCAGTCAGTACTGGGACAGGAATGCTTTCTTT